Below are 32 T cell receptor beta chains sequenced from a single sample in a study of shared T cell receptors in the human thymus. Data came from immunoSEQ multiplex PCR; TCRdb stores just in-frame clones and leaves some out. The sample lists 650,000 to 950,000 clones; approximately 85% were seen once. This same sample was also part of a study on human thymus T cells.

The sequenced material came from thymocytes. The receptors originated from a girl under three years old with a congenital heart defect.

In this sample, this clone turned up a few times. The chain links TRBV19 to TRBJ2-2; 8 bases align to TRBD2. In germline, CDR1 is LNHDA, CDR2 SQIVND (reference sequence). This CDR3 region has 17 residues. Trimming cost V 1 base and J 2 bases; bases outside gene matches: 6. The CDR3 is CASSIGGGGINTGELFF. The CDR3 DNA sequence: TGTGCCAGTAGTATAGGGGGCGGGGGGATCAACACCGGGGAGCTGTTTTTT.

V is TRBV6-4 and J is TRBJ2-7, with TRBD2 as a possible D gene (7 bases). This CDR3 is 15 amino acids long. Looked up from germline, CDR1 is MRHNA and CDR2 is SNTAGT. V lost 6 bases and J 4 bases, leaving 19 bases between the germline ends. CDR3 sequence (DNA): TGTGCCAGCAGCCCGAGAGGGGGGGGAATTTACGAGCAGTACTTC. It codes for CASSPRGGGIYEQYF.

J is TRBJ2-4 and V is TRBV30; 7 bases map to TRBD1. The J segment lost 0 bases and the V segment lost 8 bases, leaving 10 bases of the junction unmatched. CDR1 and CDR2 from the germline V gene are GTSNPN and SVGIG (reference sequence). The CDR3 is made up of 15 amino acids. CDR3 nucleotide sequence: TGTGCCGGACAGGACTTCGAGCTAGCCAAAAACATTCAGTACTTC. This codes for CAGQDFELAKNIQYF.

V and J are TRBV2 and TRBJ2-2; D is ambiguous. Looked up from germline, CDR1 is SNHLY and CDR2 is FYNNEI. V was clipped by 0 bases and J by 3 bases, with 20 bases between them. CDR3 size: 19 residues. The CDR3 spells CASSEAIIPAVEYTGELFF. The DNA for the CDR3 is TGTGCCAGCAGTGAAGCGATTATCCCCGCGGTGGAATACACCGGGGAGCTGTTTTTT.

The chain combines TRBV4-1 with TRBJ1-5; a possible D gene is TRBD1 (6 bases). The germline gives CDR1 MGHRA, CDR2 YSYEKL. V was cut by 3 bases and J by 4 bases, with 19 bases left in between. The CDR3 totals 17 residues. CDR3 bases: TGCGCCAGCAGCCAGAAGACAGGTCTCTCGAGGAATCAGCCCCAGCATTTT. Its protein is CASSQKTGLSRNQPQHF.

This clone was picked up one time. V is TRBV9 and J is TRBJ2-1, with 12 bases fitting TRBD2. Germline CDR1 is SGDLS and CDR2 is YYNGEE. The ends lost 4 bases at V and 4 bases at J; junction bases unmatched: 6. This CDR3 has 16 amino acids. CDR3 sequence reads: CASSLAGGPRYNEQFF. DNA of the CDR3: TGTGCCAGCAGCCTAGCGGGGGGGCCCCGGTACAATGAGCAGTTCTTC.

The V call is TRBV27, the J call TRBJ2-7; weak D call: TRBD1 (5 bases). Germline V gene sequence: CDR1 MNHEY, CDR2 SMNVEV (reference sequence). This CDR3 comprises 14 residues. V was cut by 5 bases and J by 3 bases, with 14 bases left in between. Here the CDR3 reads CASSPRQGHYEQYF. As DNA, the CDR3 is TGTGCCAGCAGTCCCCGGCAGGGTCACTACGAGCAGTACTTC.

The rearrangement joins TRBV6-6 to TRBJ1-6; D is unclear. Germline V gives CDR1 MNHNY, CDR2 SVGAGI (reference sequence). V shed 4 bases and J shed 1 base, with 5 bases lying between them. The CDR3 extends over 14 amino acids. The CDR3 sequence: CASSFPSYNSPLHF. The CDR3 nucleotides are TGTGCCAGCAGTTTCCCTTCCTATAATTCACCCCTCCACTTT.

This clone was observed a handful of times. As DNA, the CDR3 is TGTGCCAGCAGCCCCGTAGGAGGACAGTCAACTACGAACACTGAAGCTTTCTTT. Translating it yields CASSPVGGQSTTNTEAFF. The V gene is TRBV7-9, the J gene TRBJ1-1, with a tentative D call TRBD1 (6 bases). CDR1 is SEHNR and CDR2 is FQNEAQ in the germline V gene (reference sequence). V lost 5 bases and J 1 base, leaving 23 bases between the germline ends. The CDR3 spans 18 residues.

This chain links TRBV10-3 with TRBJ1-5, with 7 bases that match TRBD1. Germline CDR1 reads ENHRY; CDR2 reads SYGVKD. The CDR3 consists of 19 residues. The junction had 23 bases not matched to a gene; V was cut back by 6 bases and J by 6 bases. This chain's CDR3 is CAISQTSQTGRVSFQPQHF. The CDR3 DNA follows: TGTGCCATCAGCCAAACCTCCCAGACAGGGCGCGTGTCTTTTCAGCCCCAGCATTTT.

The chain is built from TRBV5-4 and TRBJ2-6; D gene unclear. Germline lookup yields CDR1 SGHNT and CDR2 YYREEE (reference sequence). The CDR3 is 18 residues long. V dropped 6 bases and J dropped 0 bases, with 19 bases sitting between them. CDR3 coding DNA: TGTGCCAGCACCTCCCGACAAACCTTTGTCTCTGGGGCCAACGTCCTGACTTTC. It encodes CASTSRQTFVSGANVLTF.

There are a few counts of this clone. CDR3 nucleotide sequence: TGTGCCAGCAGTTTCCCTGCCGAGGGGGATCCCTATGGCTACACCTTC. Translated: CASSFPAEGDPYGYTF. V usage is TRBV28 and J usage is TRBJ1-2, with D tentatively TRBD1 (6 bases). Germline V gene lookup returns CDR1 MDHEN and CDR2 SYDVKM. The CDR3 loop spans 16 amino acids. V gave up 3 bases and J gave up 4 bases, with 18 bases separating them.

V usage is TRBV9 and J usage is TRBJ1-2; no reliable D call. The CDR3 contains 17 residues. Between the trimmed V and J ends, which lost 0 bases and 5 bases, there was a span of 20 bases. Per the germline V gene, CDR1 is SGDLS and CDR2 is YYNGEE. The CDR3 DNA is TGTGCCAGCAGCGTAGATCTAGTGGCGAACCCAGAGTATGGCTACACCTTC. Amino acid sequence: CASSVDLVANPEYGYTF.

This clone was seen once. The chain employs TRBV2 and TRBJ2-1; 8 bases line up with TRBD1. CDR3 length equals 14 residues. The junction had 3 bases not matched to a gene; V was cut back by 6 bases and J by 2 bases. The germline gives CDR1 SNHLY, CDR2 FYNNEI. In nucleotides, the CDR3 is TGTGCCAGCAGCAACAGGGGGACCTACAATGAGCAGTTCTTC. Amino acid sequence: CASSNRGTYNEQFF. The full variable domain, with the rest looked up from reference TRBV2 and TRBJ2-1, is EPEVTQTPSHQVTQMGQEVILRCVPISNHLYFYWYRQILGQKVEFLVSFYNNEISEKSEIFDDQFSVERPDGSNFTLKIRSTKLEDSAMYFCASSNRGTYNEQFFGPGTRLTVL.

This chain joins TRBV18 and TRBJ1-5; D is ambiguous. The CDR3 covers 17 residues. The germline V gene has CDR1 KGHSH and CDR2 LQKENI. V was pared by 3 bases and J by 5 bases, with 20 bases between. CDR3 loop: CASSPPKEKKVDQPQHF. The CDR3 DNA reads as TGTGCCAGCTCACCCCCCAAAGAGAAAAAAGTTGATCAGCCCCAGCATTTT.

Here the CDR3 reads CAWSISGTGLHEQYF. The CDR3, as DNA: TGTGCCTGGAGCATTTCTGGGACAGGGCTTCACGAGCAGTACTTC. The chain is built from TRBV30 and TRBJ2-7; 9 bases align to TRBD1. CDR1 is GTSNPN and CDR2 is SVGIG in the germline V gene (reference sequence). V lost 3 bases to trimming and J lost 5 bases; unmatched junction nucleotides: 11. CDR3 length: 15 residues.

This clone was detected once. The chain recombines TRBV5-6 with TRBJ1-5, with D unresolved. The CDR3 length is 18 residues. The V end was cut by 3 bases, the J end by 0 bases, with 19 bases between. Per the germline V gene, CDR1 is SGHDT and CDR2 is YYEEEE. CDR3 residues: CASSSHSQGGVSNQPQHF. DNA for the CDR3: TGTGCCAGCAGCTCCCACTCCCAAGGCGGCGTTAGCAATCAGCCCCAGCATTTT.

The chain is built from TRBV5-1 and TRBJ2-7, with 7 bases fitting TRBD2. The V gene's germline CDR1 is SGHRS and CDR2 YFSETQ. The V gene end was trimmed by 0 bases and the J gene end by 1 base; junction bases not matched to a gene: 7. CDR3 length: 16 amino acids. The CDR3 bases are TGCGCCAGCAGCTTGGCCCCGATAGCGGGTTCCTACGAGCAGTACTTC. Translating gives CASSLAPIAGSYEQYF.

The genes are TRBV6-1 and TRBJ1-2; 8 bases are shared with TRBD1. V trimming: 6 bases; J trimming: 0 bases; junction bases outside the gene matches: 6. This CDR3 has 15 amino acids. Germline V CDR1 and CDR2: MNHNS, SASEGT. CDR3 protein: CASRMGTGANYGYTF. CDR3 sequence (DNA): TGTGCCAGCAGGATGGGGACAGGAGCTAACTATGGCTACACCTTC.

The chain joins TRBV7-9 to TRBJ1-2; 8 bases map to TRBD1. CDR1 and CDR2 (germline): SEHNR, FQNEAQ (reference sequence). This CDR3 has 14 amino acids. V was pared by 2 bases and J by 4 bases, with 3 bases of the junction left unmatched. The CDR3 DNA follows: TGTGCCAGCAGCTTATCCGGGACAGGCTATGGCTACACCTTC. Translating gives CASSLSGTGYGYTF.

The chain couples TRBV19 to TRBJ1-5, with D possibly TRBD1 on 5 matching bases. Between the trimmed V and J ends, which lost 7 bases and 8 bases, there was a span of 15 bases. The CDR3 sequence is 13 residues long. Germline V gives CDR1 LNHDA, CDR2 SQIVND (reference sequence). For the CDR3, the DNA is TGTGCCAGTATCATGGGGCCCTGGGAGCCCCAGCATTTT. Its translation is CASIMGPWEPQHF.

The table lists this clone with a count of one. The CDR3 bases are TGTGCCAGCAGCTTGTCCTCCCGACGATACACAGGGATTCCCGAGCAGTACTTC. It encodes CASSLSSRRYTGIPEQYF. The V gene is TRBV5-6, the J gene TRBJ2-7, with D maybe TRBD1 (6 bases). The V gene's germline CDR1 is SGHDT and CDR2 YYEEEE. The CDR3 has 18 amino acids. Trimming stripped 1 base from V and 6 bases from J, with 26 bases between.

The CDR3 DNA reads as TGCAGCTCCCGGGGTCCCGATGGCTACACCTTC. Translation gives CSSRGPDGYTF. The gene calls are TRBV29-1 and TRBJ1-2; D call uncertain. V lost 8 bases to trimming and J lost 6 bases, with 13 bases between them. The CDR3 extends over 11 amino acids. From germline, CDR1 is SQVTM and CDR2 ANQGSEA. The full variable domain, rest sourced from reference TRBV29-1 and TRBJ1-2, is SAVISQKPSRDICQRGTSLTIQCQVDSQVTMMFWYRQQPGQSLTLIATANQGSEATYESGFVIDKFPISRPNLTFSTLTVSNMSPEDSSIYLCSSRGPDGYTFGSGTRLTVV.

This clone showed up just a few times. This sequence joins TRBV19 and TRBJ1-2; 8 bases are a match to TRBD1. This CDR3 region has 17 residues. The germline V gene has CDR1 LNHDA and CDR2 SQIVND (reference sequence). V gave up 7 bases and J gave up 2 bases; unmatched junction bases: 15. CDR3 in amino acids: CASTYTGQVKQNYGYTF. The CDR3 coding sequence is TGTGCCAGTACCTACACGGGACAGGTGAAACAAAACTATGGCTACACCTTC.

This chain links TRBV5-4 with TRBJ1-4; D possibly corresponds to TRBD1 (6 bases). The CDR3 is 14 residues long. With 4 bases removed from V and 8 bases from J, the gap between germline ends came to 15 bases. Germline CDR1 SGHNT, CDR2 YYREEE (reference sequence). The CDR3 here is CASSQRPGHEKLFF. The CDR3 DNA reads TGTGCCAGCAGCCAAAGGCCGGGACACGAAAAACTGTTTTTT.

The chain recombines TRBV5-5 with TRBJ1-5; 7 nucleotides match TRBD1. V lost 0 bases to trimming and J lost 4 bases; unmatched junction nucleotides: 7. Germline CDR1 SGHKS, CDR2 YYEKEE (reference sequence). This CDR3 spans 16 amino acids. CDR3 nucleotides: TGTGCCAGCAGCTTGGGTGCAGGGGGACGAAATCAGCCCCAGCATTTT. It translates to CASSLGAGGRNQPQHF.

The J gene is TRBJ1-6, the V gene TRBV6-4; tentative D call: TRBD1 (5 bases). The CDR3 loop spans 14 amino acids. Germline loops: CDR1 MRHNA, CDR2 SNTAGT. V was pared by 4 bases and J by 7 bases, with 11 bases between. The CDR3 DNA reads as TGTGCCAGCAGTGTAGGGGTGGGGAATTCACCCCTCCACTTT. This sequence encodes CASSVGVGNSPLHF.

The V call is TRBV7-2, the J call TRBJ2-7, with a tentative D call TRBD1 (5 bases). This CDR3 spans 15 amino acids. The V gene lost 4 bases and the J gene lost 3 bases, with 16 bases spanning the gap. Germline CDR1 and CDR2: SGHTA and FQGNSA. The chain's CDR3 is CASSSIKDRIYEQYF. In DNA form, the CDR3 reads TGTGCCAGCAGCTCGATAAAAGACAGAATCTACGAGCAGTACTTC.

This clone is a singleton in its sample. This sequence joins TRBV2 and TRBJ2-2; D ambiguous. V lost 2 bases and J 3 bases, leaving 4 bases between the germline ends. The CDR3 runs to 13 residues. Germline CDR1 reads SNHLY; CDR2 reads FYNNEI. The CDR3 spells CASSESYTGELFF. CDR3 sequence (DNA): TGTGCCAGCAGTGAAAGCTACACCGGGGAGCTGTTTTTT.

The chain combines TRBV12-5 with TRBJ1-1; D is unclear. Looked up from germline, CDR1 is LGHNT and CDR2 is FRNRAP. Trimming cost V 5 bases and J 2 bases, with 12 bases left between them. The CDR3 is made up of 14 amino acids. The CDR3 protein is CASGPLAGNTEAFF. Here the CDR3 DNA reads TGTGCTAGTGGTCCCCTAGCAGGAAACACTGAAGCTTTCTTT.

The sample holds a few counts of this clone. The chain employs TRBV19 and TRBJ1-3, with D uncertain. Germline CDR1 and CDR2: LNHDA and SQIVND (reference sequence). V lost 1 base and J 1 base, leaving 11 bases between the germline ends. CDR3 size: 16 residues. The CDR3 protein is CASSIAETSSGNTIYF. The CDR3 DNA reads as TGTGCCAGTAGTATAGCTGAGACTTCGTCTGGAAACACCATATATTTT.

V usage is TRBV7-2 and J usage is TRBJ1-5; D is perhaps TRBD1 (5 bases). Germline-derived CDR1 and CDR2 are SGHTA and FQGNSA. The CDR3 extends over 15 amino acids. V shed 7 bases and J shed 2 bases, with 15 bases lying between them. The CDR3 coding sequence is TGTGCCAGCACCACTGCGGGGCCTGGCAATCAGCCCCAGCATTTT. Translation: CASTTAGPGNQPQHF.